The present entry profiles one T cell receptor (beta chain) with its context. These data originate in a study of identical twins. The V end lost 3 bases, the J end lost 3 bases, and 14 bases lay between the germline ends. The germline V gene encodes CDR1 SGHDN and CDR2 FVKESK. CDR3 size: 16 residues. A universal primer site was added by template switching, and unique molecular identifiers were carried by the cDNA. MiXCR, run by TCRdb on the 5' RACE reads, gives a single entry per CDR3 protein. The table shows under 900,000 distinct CDR3 sequences, with more than 9% occurring only once. The same data also went into a second study, on yellow fever vaccine responses in identical twins.

The source of this sequence is a young woman in good health. J is TRBJ2-2 and V is TRBV14; no clear D gene. What was sequenced was PBMCs. The CDR3 DNA follows: TGTGCCAGCAGCCATTTCGGCAACTTGGACACCGGGGAGCTGTTTTTT. It specifies CASSHFGNLDTGELFF.